This entry lists 20 T cell receptor beta chains sequenced from one sample in a study of T cell repertoires in aging, cancer and after chemotherapy. The template was genomic DNA from peripheral blood, not RNA. Multiplex touch-down PCR with TRB-A/B primers amplified rearranged V-D-J TRB sequences. TCRdb reprocessed the multiplex PCR reads with MiXCR, giving one entry per CDR3 protein. The sample yields around 800 distinct CDR3 sequences, about 20% seen once. Sequencing was performed on blood. The receptor source for this set is a human donor in good health.

There are a few counts of this clonotype. The CDR3 sequence: CASSPSTGGRKTDTQYF. The CDR3 nucleotides are TGTGCCAGCTCACCATCTACCGGAGGACGGAAAACAGATACGCAGTATTTT. The chain joins TRBV18 to TRBJ2-3; D possibly corresponds to TRBD2 (5 bases). CDR1 is KGHSH and CDR2 is LQKENI in the germline V gene. V lost 2 bases, J lost 3 bases, and 18 bases lay in between. The CDR3 is made up of 17 amino acids. The complete variable domain, with remaining parts taken from reference TRBV18 and TRBJ2-3, reads NAGVMQNPRHLVRRRGQEARLRCSPMKGHSHVYWYRQLPEEGLKFMVYLQKENIIDESGMPKERFSAEFPKEGPSILRIQQVVRGDSAAYFCASSPSTGGRKTDTQYFGPGTRLTVL.

This clonotype is categorized as medium-sized. The chain has TRBV6-2 or TRBV6-3 and TRBJ1-1; TRBD1 might be the D (6 bases). Trimming took off 2 bases at V and 1 base at J, with 8 bases between the two ends. This CDR3 is 14 amino acids long. The germline CDR1 and CDR2 sequences are MNHEY and SVGEGT. The CDR3 nucleotides read TGTGCCAGCAGTTACACGGGACAGAACACTGAAGCTTTCTTT. It specifies CASSYTGQNTEAFF.

This clonotype qualifies as medium-sized (0.01 to 0.1%). The rearrangement links TRBV4-2 to TRBJ2-7; a possible D gene is TRBD1 (6 bases). Per germline, CDR1 LGHNA and CDR2 YNFKEQ. This CDR3 contains 15 residues. Trimming removed 1 base from V and 1 base from J, with 11 bases in between. CDR3 protein: CASSQGQGPSYEQYF. For the CDR3, the DNA is TGTGCCAGCAGCCAAGGCCAGGGGCCTTCCTACGAGCAGTACTTC.

V usage is TRBV18 and J usage is TRBJ2-2, with TRBD2 identical over 7 bases. The V and J ends lost 3 bases and 0 bases, in that order; junction bases with no gene match: 4. Germline values: CDR1 KGHSH, CDR2 LQKENI. The CDR3 extends over 16 amino acids. CDR3 sequence: CASSPRAGANTGELFF. CDR3 nucleotide sequence: TGTGCCAGCTCACCCCGGGCGGGGGCGAACACCGGGGAGCTGTTTTTT.

This clonotype is deemed large. The genes are TRBV15 and TRBJ1-5, with D possibly being TRBD1 (6 bases). This CDR3 is 15 amino acids long. Germline CDR1 reads LNHNV; CDR2 reads YYDKDF (reference sequence). V was pared by 0 bases and J by 5 bases, with 11 bases between. CDR3 loop: CATSRDLQGDQPQHF. The CDR3 DNA reads TGTGCCACCAGCAGAGATCTACAGGGAGATCAGCCCCAGCATTTT.

This clonotype is categorized as large. J is TRBJ2-7 and V is TRBV27; 9 bases line up with TRBD2. Germline CDR1 is MNHEY and CDR2 is SMNVEV (reference sequence). Trimming at V came to 6 bases and at J to 1 base, leaving 10 bases not matched to a gene. This CDR3 is 16 amino acids long. CDR3 protein: CASRKSTSGLSYEQYF. The CDR3 DNA reads TGTGCCAGCAGAAAATCGACTAGCGGTTTGTCCTACGAGCAGTACTTC.

This clonotype ranks as medium-sized (0.01 to 0.1%). The rearrangement joins TRBV5-1 to TRBJ2-1; D ambiguous. CDR1 is SGHRS, CDR2 YFSETQ, per germline. V lost 0 bases to trimming and J lost 5 bases, with 3 bases between them. The CDR3 has 12 residues. For the CDR3, the DNA is TGCGCCAGCAGCTTGGAACACAATGAGCAGTTCTTC. It specifies CASSLEHNEQFF.

Judged by abundance, this clonotype is large. This sequence joins TRBV6-5 and TRBJ2-1; D might be TRBD1 (6 bases). Germline CDR1 reads MNHEY; CDR2 reads SVGAGI. V lost 6 bases and J lost 2, with 17 bases in between. The CDR3 runs to 16 residues. The CDR3 is CASSPAGDPTYNEQFF. CDR3 nucleotides: TGTGCCAGCAGCCCAGCAGGGGACCCTACCTACAATGAGCAGTTCTTC.

The chain uses TRBV11-1 and TRBJ2-3; 14 bases line up with TRBD2. Per germline, CDR1 SGHAT and CDR2 FQDESV (reference sequence). The CDR3 covers 16 residues. V gave up 6 bases and J gave up 2 bases; unmatched junction bases: 4. The CDR3 protein is CASSGLAGGSTDTQYF. The DNA for the CDR3 is TGTGCCAGCAGTGGACTAGCGGGGGGCTCCACAGATACGCAGTATTTT.

The chain carries TRBV28 and TRBJ1-2; D call uncertain. The CDR3 has 13 amino acids. Germline values: CDR1 MDHEN, CDR2 SYDVKM. The germline V and J ends were trimmed by 5 bases and 2 bases, with 9 bases remaining between them. This CDR3 reads CASSNAGNYGYTF. The DNA for the CDR3 is TGTGCCAGCAGTAACGCAGGCAACTATGGCTACACCTTC.

By share, this clonotype ranks as medium-sized (0.01 to 0.1%). An end of the junction does not agree with germline; a read error may underlie this. The rearrangement links TRBV15 to TRBJ1-1; D gene ambiguous. CDR1 is LNHNV and CDR2 is YYDKDF in the germline V gene (reference sequence). This CDR3 contains 16 residues. Here the CDR3 DNA reads TGTGCCACCAGCGGAGAGCGGTTTTCGGTGAACACTGAAGCTTTCTTT. Translation gives CATSGERFSVNTEAFF.

Sample share makes this clonotype medium-sized (0.01 to 0.1%). Written as DNA, the CDR3 is TGCAGTGCTAGAGTTCCGGGGACAGGGGGTCCCTACAATGAGCAGTTCTTC. As protein: CSARVPGTGGPYNEQFF. V gene TRBV20-1 combines with J gene TRBJ2-1; 11 positions agree with TRBD1. Germline V lookup: CDR1 DFQATT, CDR2 SNEGSKA (reference sequence). The CDR3 is 17 amino acids. The junction had 7 bases not matched to a gene; V was cut back by 1 base and J by 2 bases.

This clonotype occurred a few times. The chain combines TRBV6-2 or TRBV6-3 with TRBJ1-5, with 7 bases that match TRBD1. The CDR3 length is 16 residues. The ends lost 2 bases at V and 1 base at J; junction bases unmatched: 5. Germline CDR1 and CDR2: MNHEY and SVGEGT. DNA for the CDR3: TGTGCCAGCAGTTACCGGACAGGAAAAAGCAATCAGCCCCAGCATTTT. Residues: CASSYRTGKSNQPQHF.

This clonotype is labeled large. This sequence joins TRBV19 and TRBJ1-2, with a possible D match to TRBD1 (5 bases). The CDR3 spans 13 residues. Germline CDR1 is LNHDA and CDR2 is SQIVND (reference sequence). Trimming left V 6 bases short and J 5 bases short, with 13 bases between. The CDR3 DNA reads as TGTGCCAGTAGCCCAGGGAGGGAGTATGGCTACACCTTC. Translating it yields CASSPGREYGYTF.

The chain carries TRBV5-1 and TRBJ1-1, with D possibly being TRBD1 (5 bases). Germline CDR1 and CDR2: SGHRS and YFSETQ. CDR3 length: 18 amino acids. V was cut by 0 bases and J by 1 base, with 19 bases left in between. CDR3 region: CASSLAAQGMLTNTEAFF. The CDR3, as DNA: TGCGCCAGCAGCTTGGCCGCCCAGGGAATGTTGACGAACACTGAAGCTTTCTTT.

Sample share makes this clonotype medium-sized (0.01 to 0.1%). The V gene is TRBV30, the J gene TRBJ1-3; D ambiguous. The CDR3 length is 12 residues. Germline V gene sequence: CDR1 GTSNPN, CDR2 SVGIG (reference sequence). V lost 4 bases, J lost 1 base, and 5 bases lay in between. The CDR3, as DNA: TGTGCCTGGAAAAAATCTGGAAACACCATATATTTT. Amino acids: CAWKKSGNTIYF.

This clonotype is labeled as medium-sized (0.01 to 0.1%). The chain uses TRBV20-1 and TRBJ2-3, with 12 bases matching TRBD2. Germline loops: CDR1 DFQATT, CDR2 SNEGSKA (reference sequence). Losses at the gene ends were 6 bases for V and 3 bases for J; bases not matched to a gene: 4. This CDR3 is built from 14 residues. The chain's CDR3 is CSATSGSRTDTQYF. The DNA of the CDR3 is TGCAGTGCGACTAGCGGGAGTCGAACAGATACGCAGTATTTT.

This chain links TRBV4-3 with TRBJ1-1; D call uncertain. The CDR3 runs 15 residues. V dropped 2 bases and J dropped 4 bases, with 14 bases sitting between them. Germline CDR1 and CDR2: LGHNA and YSLEER. In DNA, the CDR3 is TGCGCCAGCAGCCAATTTCTACAGCGTGGCACTGAAGCTTTCTTT. The encoded protein is CASSQFLQRGTEAFF.

The V and J genes are TRBV4-2 and TRBJ1-3; D gene uncertain. Germline V gene sequence: CDR1 LGHNA, CDR2 YNFKEQ. Trimming pared 0 bases from V and 0 bases from J, leaving 27 bases between. This CDR3 is built from 22 residues. The CDR3 is CASSQDWSGRSSLDLSGNTIYF. In nucleotides, the CDR3 is TGTGCCAGCAGCCAAGATTGGTCGGGTCGTTCCTCTTTAGACCTCTCTGGAAACACCATATATTTT.

This clonotype has more than one count but fewer than ten. The rearrangement links TRBV5-1 to TRBJ2-6, with no clear D. Trimming removed 1 base from V and 4 bases from J, with 9 bases in between. There are 15 residues in the CDR3. Germline CDR1 reads SGHRS; CDR2 reads YFSETQ. The CDR3 region is CASSLFISGANVLTF. The CDR3 coding sequence is TGCGCCAGCAGCTTGTTTATTTCAGGGGCCAACGTCCTGACTTTC.